Below, 18 T cell receptor beta chains from the same sample are listed, as sequenced in a study of PD-1 blockade in classical Hodgkin lymphoma. Method: immunoSEQ multiplex PCR; TCRdb's copy keeps in-frame clones and lacks some. This table has about 96,000 clones, around 93% appearing once. Time point in this sample: cycle 4 day 1 (C4D1), after five to seven weeks of nivolumab. All patients relapsed after autologous stem cell transplantation, and brentuximab vedotin exposure varied. This sample comprised peripheral blood mononuclear cells (PBMCs), obtained before the fourth cycle of nivolumab. The receptors derive from a human donor with classical Hodgkin lymphoma.

The chain employs TRBV7-9 and TRBJ2-1, with 8 positions matching TRBD2. This CDR3 spans 13 amino acids. CDR1 is SEHNR and CDR2 is FQNEAQ in the germline V gene (reference sequence). J gave up 7 bases and V 8 bases, and 7 bases lay outside the gene matches. CDR3 loop: CASSTGGENEQFF. The CDR3 DNA sequence: TGTGCCAGCTCGACGGGAGGGGAGAATGAGCAGTTCTTC. Drawing the rest from reference TRBV7-9 and TRBJ2-1, the complete variable domain is DTGVSQNPRHKITKRGQNVTFRCDPISEHNRLYWYRQTLGQGPEFLTYFQNEAQLEKSRLLSDRFSAERPKGSFSTLEIQRTEQGDSAMYLCASSTGGENEQFFGPGTRLTVL.

The chain combines TRBV2 with TRBJ2-1; 11 positions match TRBD2. CDR1 and CDR2 (germline): SNHLY, FYNNEI. V dropped 3 bases and J dropped 3; count of bases not matched to a gene: 4. This CDR3 contains 16 residues. The CDR3 loop is CASSDLTSGDYNEQFF. CDR3 bases: TGTGCCAGCAGTGATTTGACTAGCGGGGACTACAATGAGCAGTTCTTC. Filled out from reference TRBV2 and TRBJ2-1, the complete variable domain reads EPEVTQTPSHQVTQMGQEVILRCVPISNHLYFYWYRQILGQKVEFLVSFYNNEISEKSEIFDDQFSVERPDGSNFTLKIRSTKLEDSAMYFCASSDLTSGDYNEQFFGPGTRLTVL.

The gene calls are TRBV28 and TRBJ1-1; D remains unclear. Deletions cut 3 bases from V and 2 bases from J, with 7 bases between. From germline, CDR1 is MDHEN and CDR2 SYDVKM. The CDR3 loop spans 13 amino acids. As DNA, the CDR3 is TGTGCCAGCAGTTTGCCGCCCAACACTGAAGCTTTCTTT. Its protein product is CASSLPPNTEAFF.

J is TRBJ2-7 and V is TRBV14, with D perhaps TRBD1 (5 bases). Per germline, CDR1 SGHDN and CDR2 FVKESK. V was shortened by 4 bases and J by 8 bases, with 12 bases between the two germline ends. The CDR3 is made up of 12 amino acids. The CDR3 protein is CASSPRQSQQYF. DNA of the CDR3: TGTGCCAGCAGCCCTAGACAGTCGCAGCAGTACTTC.

The CDR3 nucleotides read TGTGCCAGCAGTTTTTCAGGGGGCGATAGGGGAGAAAAACTGTTTTTT. Its translation: CASSFSGGDRGEKLFF. The rearrangement joins TRBV27 to TRBJ1-4, with 8 bases that match TRBD1. After removal of 3 bases from V and 8 bases from J, the junction contained 11 bases not matched to a gene. This CDR3 comprises 16 residues. Germline loops: CDR1 MNHEY, CDR2 SMNVEV (reference sequence).

V gene TRBV6-4 combines with J gene TRBJ2-7; TRBD2 matches 8 bases. Looked up from germline, CDR1 is MRHNA and CDR2 is SNTAGT. The CDR3 sequence is 16 residues long. V lost 5 bases and J lost 0; bases outside the gene matches: 9. As DNA, the CDR3 is TGTGCCAGCAGTCGTTACGCGGGAGGCAGCTCCTACGAGCAGTACTTC. Amino acid sequence: CASSRYAGGSSYEQYF.

This rearrangement joins TRBV19 to TRBJ2-7, with D uncertain. V lost 3 bases and J lost 3, with 12 bases in between. Germline CDR1 reads LNHDA; CDR2 reads SQIVND (reference sequence). The CDR3 totals 14 residues. This CDR3 is CASSIGPIHYEQYF. The DNA of the CDR3 is TGTGCCAGTAGTATCGGTCCAATCCACTACGAGCAGTACTTC.

This clone came up once. The CDR3 DNA reads as TGTGCCAGCAGGCAAAACAGGGGGCTGAGCAATCAGCCCCAGCATTTT. Amino acid sequence: CASRQNRGLSNQPQHF. The chain has TRBV2 and TRBJ1-5, with 9 bases identical to TRBD1. V shed 6 bases, J shed 1 base, and the junction held 7 bases outside the gene matches. The CDR3 is 16 amino acids. CDR1 and CDR2 from the germline V gene are SNHLY and FYNNEI. The full variable domain, its missing parts supplied by reference TRBV2 and TRBJ1-5, is EPEVTQTPSHQVTQMGQEVILRCVPISNHLYFYWYRQILGQKVEFLVSFYNNEISEKSEIFDDQFSVERPDGSNFTLKIRSTKLEDSAMYFCASRQNRGLSNQPQHFGDGTRLSIL.

This clone was seen once. This rearrangement joins TRBV10-3 to TRBJ1-2; the match to TRBD1 covers 11 bases. Germline V gene data show CDR1 as ENHRY and CDR2 as SYGVKD. Unmatched junction bases numbered 1, after V lost 6 bases and J lost 7 bases. CDR3 length: 12 residues. The CDR3 region is CAIRGQGGGYTF. CDR3 in DNA: TGTGCCATCAGGGGACAGGGGGGTGGCTACACCTTC.

Only a few counts were recorded for this clone. The CDR3 region has the DNA TGTGCCAGCAGTGGAGGGGAGCAGTTCTTC. This gives the protein CASSGGEQFF. The chain is built from TRBV25-1 and TRBJ2-1; the D gene is possibly TRBD2 (5 bases). CDR3 length: 10 amino acids. Germline values: CDR1 MGHDK, CDR2 SYGVNS. The germline V and J ends were trimmed by 4 bases and 10 bases, with 5 bases remaining between them.

In its sample, this clone was seen once. J is TRBJ1-1 and V is TRBV11-2; 9 bases line up with TRBD1. This CDR3 spans 18 amino acids. V lost 2 bases, J lost 8 bases, and 18 bases stayed unmatched. The germline V gene encodes CDR1 SGHAT and CDR2 FQNNGV. CDR3 coding DNA: TGTGCCAGCAGCTTAAACCTCGGGACAGGGTACCTCCCACTCGAAGCTTTCTTT. Protein: CASSLNLGTGYLPLEAFF.

The rearrangement uses TRBV2 and TRBJ2-3; D is unresolved. Germline loops: CDR1 SNHLY, CDR2 FYNNEI. Between the trimmed V and J ends, which lost 9 bases and 6 bases, there was a span of 1 base. This CDR3 comprises 8 residues. CDR3: CASDTQYF. The CDR3 nucleotides are TGTGCCAGTGATACGCAGTATTTT.

The rearrangement uses TRBV29-1 and TRBJ2-5; D perhaps matches TRBD2 (5 bases). This CDR3 has 13 amino acids. Germline V gene sequence: CDR1 SQVTM, CDR2 ANQGSEA. Trimming took off 4 bases at V and 2 bases at J, with 11 bases between the two ends. The CDR3 reads CSVGASPQETQYF. For the CDR3, the DNA is TGCAGCGTTGGGGCTAGCCCTCAAGAGACCCAGTACTTC.

DNA for the CDR3: TGTGCCAGCAGTGCTACAGGGTACGAGCAGTTCTTC. This translates into CASSATGYEQFF. The genes are TRBV6-5 and TRBJ2-1, with D perhaps TRBD1 (6 bases). V lost 5 bases, J lost 10 bases, and 12 bases lay in between. The CDR3 sequence is 12 residues long. Germline loops: CDR1 MNHEY, CDR2 SVGAGI.

This clone was picked up one time. The V and J genes are TRBV5-1 and TRBJ2-3, with D unresolved. The CDR3 is 16 amino acids. Germline CDR1 SGHRS, CDR2 YFSETQ. The V gene lost 0 bases and the J gene lost 0 bases, with 11 bases spanning the gap. The CDR3 nucleotides read TGCGCCAGCAGCTTGGAGGGCCGGATTAGCACAGATACGCAGTATTTT. It yields the protein CASSLEGRISTDTQYF.

This sequence joins TRBV27 and TRBJ1-2; D might be TRBD1 (5 bases). The CDR3 totals 17 residues. Germline CDR1 MNHEY, CDR2 SMNVEV (reference sequence). V lost 6 bases to trimming and J lost 4 bases, with 24 bases between them. The CDR3 DNA sequence: TGTGCCAGCAGCTCCACTGGTAGGGCAGGGAGGATCTATGGCTACACCTTC. Protein sequence: CASSSTGRAGRIYGYTF.

The chain recombines TRBV9 with TRBJ1-5, with D hard to call. V lost 0 bases, J lost 5 bases, and 9 bases lay in between. Germline CDR1 SGDLS, CDR2 YYNGEE. The CDR3 consists of 14 residues. The CDR3 nucleotides read TGTGCCAGCAGCGTAGGAGGCGGATATCAGCCCCAGCATTTT. This translates into CASSVGGGYQPQHF.

The chain uses TRBV9 and TRBJ2-3; unclear D gene. Germline V gene sequence: CDR1 SGDLS, CDR2 YYNGEE. The V gene lost 0 bases and the J gene lost 4 bases, with 9 bases spanning the gap. This CDR3 spans 14 amino acids. The CDR3 sequence is CASSVEWVPDTQYF. The CDR3 DNA reads as TGTGCCAGCAGCGTAGAGTGGGTCCCAGATACGCAGTATTTT.